This T cell receptor (beta chain) derives from a study of human T cells and chemical hapten exposure. In the library, unique molecular identifiers were attached to individual cDNA molecules. TCRdb re-called the RACE reads through MiXCR, storing one row per CDR3 protein. There are approximately 180,000 distinct CDR3 sequences in the sample; almost 30% occur only once, and under 3% lies in the top ten. As for time point: pre-sensitization, week 0. This sample's treatment: therapeutic diphenylcyclopropenone sensitization with weekly scalp DPC. Germline assignment: CDR1 SGHTA and CDR2 FQGNSA. The CDR3 totals 16 residues. Trimming at V came to 1 base and at J to 5 bases, leaving 10 bases not matched to a gene.

The sample consisted of whole blood, taken in connection with sensitization to the hapten diphenylcyclopropenone (DPC). The J gene is TRBJ2-5, the V gene TRBV7-2, with 7 bases lining up with TRBD2. This TCR derives from a woman in her twenties or thirties with alopecia areata. Some clones in this sample may be carry-over from other donors' samples. CDR3: CASSLGDYPRRETQYF. The CDR3 bases are TGTGCCAGCAGCTTAGGGGACTATCCACGGCGGGAGACCCAGTACTTC.